This T cell receptor (beta chain) appears in the sequencing data of a study of shared clonotypes between healthy human individuals. The assay used deep level. Authors' data handling: Junction-only immunoSEQ data arrived without quality scores, meaning filtering differed. Assay used: immunoSEQ multiplex PCR; TCRdb lists only in-frame clones, some missing. The V and J calls and clone size were taken over from that table, and D and trimming were inferred from the DNA. The repertoire holds a few million clones, 85% to 95% seen once, with around 0.38% in the top ten. Germline CDR1 is MGHRA and CDR2 is YSYEKL. The CDR3 spans 17 residues. V lost 1 base to trimming and J lost 2 bases; unmatched junction nucleotides: 4.

The TCR was taken from a man aged 18 to 30 in good health. Some clones in this sample may be carry-over from other donors' samples. The genes are TRBV4-1 and TRBJ2-3, with 12 bases fitting TRBD2. The sequenced sample consisted of naive CD4+ T cells from PBMCs. Subset defined: CD45RA+ positively selected. CDR3 amino acids: CASSQGLAGVITDTQYF. The CDR3 DNA is TGCGCCAGCAGCCAAGGACTAGCGGGAGTTATCACAGATACGCAGTATTTT.